This T cell receptor (beta chain) was recovered during a study of blood T cell repertoires in COVID-19. Across the whole study: Donors in the United States, Italy and Spain gave samples during acute or convalescent COVID-19. From T cells, B-cell-depleted T cells, or PBMCs came the material, which was cDNA or gDNA.

This clone was seen just once. The same CDR3 can be traced to other DNA sequences in this sample. How the authors handled the data: Reference gene primer amplification gave nucleated cell count estimates. The repertoire was sequenced with immunoSEQ multiplex PCR; TCRdb's copy has only in-frame clones and lacks some. V and J calls and clone size are as listed in that table; D and trimming were resolved from the DNA. This sample has more than 250,000 clones, with about 85% found just once. The CDR3 contains 13 residues. Germline lookup yields CDR1 MDHEN and CDR2 SYDVKM. Trimming removed 3 bases at V and 1 base at J, with 6 bases between.

What was sequenced was peripheral blood. The rearrangement links TRBV28 to TRBJ1-1; D may be TRBD1 (6 bases). This TCR derives from a man aged 18-30 years with active or convalescent COVID-19. The CDR3 DNA follows: TGTGCCAGCAGTTTGGGACAGAACACTGAAGCTTTCTTT. This codes for CASSLGQNTEAFF.